This T cell receptor (beta chain) was retrieved from a study of blood T cell repertoires in COVID-19. Per the authors' pipeline: Nucleated cell counts were estimated from reference gene primer amplification. Clones were sequenced by immunoSEQ multiplex PCR, and TCRdb holds only the in-frame ones, with some missing. The V and J calls and clone size come from that table; D and trimming were worked out from the DNA. The table includes approximately 290,000 clones, over 85% detected once. This receptor was taken from a woman between 25 and 40 years old with COVID-19, enrolled during active disease. Material for sequencing was peripheral blood.

CDR3 protein: CASSTRQGGKNIQYF. In DNA, the CDR3 is TGTGCCAGCAGCACCCGACAGGGGGGGAAAAACATTCAGTACTTC. This sequence joins TRBV7-9 and TRBJ2-4, with TRBD1 identical over 9 bases. CDR1 is SEHNR and CDR2 is FQNEAQ in the germline V gene (reference sequence). The CDR3 covers 15 residues. Trimming at V came to 5 bases and at J to 4 bases, leaving 6 bases not matched to a gene.